A selection of T cell receptor beta chains follows, all from one sample in a study of early T cells in non-severe SARS-CoV-2 infection. TCRdb analysed the 5' RACE reads with MiXCR anew, one entry per CDR3 protein. The sample contains some 87,000 distinct CDR3 sequences, 9.5% to 15% of which appear only once. The material sequenced was whole blood. The source of these receptors is an adult who was a healthcare worker with PCR-confirmed SARS-CoV-2 infection or an uninfected control (not recorded which). Both conserved end residues are part of each CDR3. D genes are given only for firm matches. The size of a clone is reported for some rows only, either as once, few or many, or as a class for expanded clones.

D gene: NA
V gene: TRBV27
CDR3 length: 12
clone size: NA
J gene: TRBJ2-7
CDR3 DNA: TGTGCCAGCAGCCCCGATGTCTACGAGCAGTACTTC
CDR3 protein: CASSPDVYEQYF

D gene: NA
V gene: TRBV28
CDR3 length: 11
clone size: many
J gene: TRBJ2-7
CDR3 DNA: TGTGCCAGCAGCCGAACCTACGAGCAGTACTTC
CDR3 protein: CASSRTYEQYF

D gene: TRBD2
V gene: TRBV29-1
CDR3 length: 16
clone size: NA
J gene: TRBJ2-1
CDR3 DNA: TGCAGCGTTGAAGATCCTCTAGCGGGAGGGGGCGATGAGCAGTTCTTC
CDR3 protein: CSVEDPLAGGGDEQFF

D gene: NA
V gene: TRBV11-2
CDR3 length: 16
clone size: many
J gene: TRBJ2-1
CDR3 DNA: TGTGCCAGCAGTGGAATACGAGCGGGCTTCTACAATGAGCAGTTCTTC
CDR3 protein: CASSGIRAGFYNEQFF

D gene: NA
V gene: TRBV12-3/TRBV12-4
CDR3 length: 14
clone size: NA
J gene: TRBJ2-5
CDR3 DNA: TGTGCCAGCAGTCTTAGGACGTCCCAAGAGACCCAGTACTTC
CDR3 protein: CASSLRTSQETQYF

D gene: TRBD2
V gene: TRBV25-1
CDR3 length: 15
clone size: NA
J gene: TRBJ2-5
CDR3 DNA: TGTGCCAGCAGTGAAAGTGGACTAGACCAAGAGACCCAGTACTTC
CDR3 protein: CASSESGLDQETQYF

D gene: NA
V gene: TRBV19
CDR3 length: 16
clone size: few
J gene: TRBJ2-2
CDR3 DNA: TGTGCCAGTAGTATATGGGACTCCCCGAGGACCGGGGAGCTGTTTTTT
CDR3 protein: CASSIWDSPRTGELFF

D gene: NA
V gene: TRBV15
CDR3 length: 14
clone size: many
J gene: TRBJ1-1
CDR3 DNA: TGTGCCACCAGCAGAGATTCGGGTTCTTCTGAAGCTTTCTTT
CDR3 protein: CATSRDSGSSEAFF

D gene: TRBD2
V gene: TRBV5-1
CDR3 length: 16
clone size: few
J gene: TRBJ2-7
CDR3 DNA: TGCGCCAGCAGCTCCGGGGGGGCTCCAACCTCCTACGAGCAGTACTTC
CDR3 protein: CASSSGGAPTSYEQYF

D gene: NA
V gene: TRBV5-6
CDR3 length: 13
clone size: many
J gene: TRBJ2-7
CDR3 DNA: TGTGCCAGCAGTCGGAGCAGTACGCCCGAGCAGTACTTC
CDR3 protein: CASSRSSTPEQYF

D gene: NA
V gene: TRBV29-1
CDR3 length: 13
clone size: many
J gene: TRBJ1-2
CDR3 DNA: TGCAGCGTTGGTGTAGGGATGGGCTATGGCTACACCTTC
CDR3 protein: CSVGVGMGYGYTF

D gene: NA
V gene: TRBV9
CDR3 length: 16
clone size: few
J gene: TRBJ1-2
CDR3 DNA: TGTGCCAGCAGCGGTGACGGATCTGGTGGACTATATGGCTACACCTTC
CDR3 protein: CASSGDGSGGLYGYTF

D gene: NA
V gene: TRBV7-2
CDR3 length: 13
clone size: NA
J gene: TRBJ2-1
CDR3 DNA: TGTGCCAGCAGCCTCCGTTGGGACAATGAGCAGTTCTTC
CDR3 protein: CASSLRWDNEQFF

D gene: NA
V gene: TRBV29-1
CDR3 length: 13
clone size: few
J gene: TRBJ2-1
CDR3 DNA: TGCAGCGTAGAAATTGGATACGTTAATGAGCAGTTCTTC
CDR3 protein: CSVEIGYVNEQFF

D gene: NA
V gene: TRBV11-2
CDR3 length: 14
clone size: NA
J gene: TRBJ2-2
CDR3 DNA: TGTGCCAGCAGCTTAGCTCTGAGGACCGGGGAGCTGTTTTTT
CDR3 protein: CASSLALRTGELFF

D gene: TRBD2
V gene: TRBV27
CDR3 length: 15
clone size: few
J gene: TRBJ2-3
CDR3 DNA: TGTGCCAGCAGTCCCGGACTAGCGGCCACAGATACGCAGTATTTT
CDR3 protein: CASSPGLAATDTQYF

D gene: TRBD1
V gene: TRBV5-5
CDR3 length: 17
clone size: many
J gene: TRBJ1-1
CDR3 DNA: TGTGCCAGCAGCCCTCCGGGACAGGTTTTTTTGAACACTGAAGCTTTCTTT
CDR3 protein: CASSPPGQVFLNTEAFF

D gene: TRBD1
V gene: TRBV15
CDR3 length: 15
clone size: many
J gene: TRBJ2-1
CDR3 DNA: TGTGCCACCAGCAGAGACCCTGGACAGGGAAATGAGCAGTTCTTC
CDR3 protein: CATSRDPGQGNEQFF

D gene: NA
V gene: TRBV19
CDR3 length: 12
clone size: many
J gene: TRBJ1-5
CDR3 DNA: TGTGCCAGTCGACGGGGTAATCAGCCCCAGCATTTT
CDR3 protein: CASRRGNQPQHF

D gene: NA
V gene: TRBV6-6
CDR3 length: 14
clone size: many
J gene: TRBJ1-1
CDR3 DNA: TGTGCCAGCACCCGGGAGGGTGGGAGCCCTGAAGCTTTCTTT
CDR3 protein: CASTREGGSPEAFF

D gene: TRBD2
V gene: TRBV2
CDR3 length: 16
clone size: NA
J gene: TRBJ2-1
CDR3 DNA: TGTGCCAGCAAATACCTCCTAGCGGGCCACTACAATGAGCAGTTCTTC
CDR3 protein: CASKYLLAGHYNEQFF

D gene: NA
V gene: TRBV12-3/TRBV12-4
CDR3 length: 14
clone size: many
J gene: TRBJ1-3
CDR3 DNA: TGTGCCAGCATAACGGGGGTCTCTGGAAACACCATATATTTT
CDR3 protein: CASITGVSGNTIYF

D gene: NA
V gene: TRBV12-3/TRBV12-4
CDR3 length: 13
clone size: NA
J gene: TRBJ1-1
CDR3 DNA: TGTGCCAGCACCTTCCCGGGCCTAGGAAAAGCTTTCTTT
CDR3 protein: CASTFPGLGKAFF

D gene: NA
V gene: TRBV6-2/TRBV6-3
CDR3 length: 14
clone size: many
J gene: TRBJ2-1
CDR3 DNA: TGTGCCAGCAGTTATTCAGGGCCCTACAATGAGCAGTTCTTC
CDR3 protein: CASSYSGPYNEQFF

D gene: TRBD1
V gene: TRBV24-1
CDR3 length: 12
clone size: once
J gene: TRBJ2-7
CDR3 DNA: TGTGCCACCAGCGGGACAGGGGGACGGCAGTACTTC
CDR3 protein: CATSGTGGRQYF

D gene: TRBD2
V gene: TRBV10-3
CDR3 length: 15
clone size: NA
J gene: TRBJ2-2
CDR3 DNA: TGTGCCATCAGTGGTCTAGCGGCGAACACCGGGGAGCTGTTTTTT
CDR3 protein: CAISGLAANTGELFF

D gene: NA
V gene: TRBV12-3/TRBV12-4
CDR3 length: 15
clone size: few
J gene: TRBJ2-7
CDR3 DNA: TGTGCCAGCACCCGGGGGTCACAGGGGTTTTACGAGCAGTACTTC
CDR3 protein: CASTRGSQGFYEQYF

D gene: NA
V gene: TRBV11-2
CDR3 length: 11
clone size: NA
J gene: TRBJ2-1
CDR3 DNA: TGTGCCAGCAGCTTCCGGGCTCAGGAGTTCTTC
CDR3 protein: CASSFRAQEFF

D gene: TRBD1
V gene: TRBV2
CDR3 length: 15
clone size: many
J gene: TRBJ2-4
CDR3 DNA: TGTGCCAGCAGTGTACAGGGGTCGGCCAAAAACATTCAGTACTTC
CDR3 protein: CASSVQGSAKNIQYF

D gene: TRBD2
V gene: TRBV9
CDR3 length: 16
clone size: many
J gene: TRBJ2-1
CDR3 DNA: TGTGCCAGCAGCGCACCAATTCCTAGCGGCCACAATGAGCAGTTCTTC
CDR3 protein: CASSAPIPSGHNEQFF

D gene: NA
V gene: TRBV19
CDR3 length: 13
clone size: many
J gene: TRBJ1-5
CDR3 DNA: TGTGCCAGTAAGGGTCCCGGTAACCAGCCCCAGCATTTT
CDR3 protein: CASKGPGNQPQHF

D gene: NA
V gene: TRBV5-5
CDR3 length: 15
clone size: many
J gene: TRBJ1-1
CDR3 DNA: TGTGCCAGCAGCGCTAGGGGGGACATGAACACTGAAGCTTTCTTT
CDR3 protein: CASSARGDMNTEAFF

D gene: NA
V gene: TRBV30
CDR3 length: 15
clone size: once
J gene: TRBJ1-6
CDR3 DNA: TGTGCCTGGACCCTTGGAGCAGGTGTTACTTCACCCCTCCACTTT
CDR3 protein: CAWTLGAGVTSPLHF

D gene: NA
V gene: TRBV11-3
CDR3 length: 14
clone size: many
J gene: TRBJ2-2
CDR3 DNA: TGTGCCAGCAGCTTAGTTAGGAACACCGGGGAGCTGTTTTTT
CDR3 protein: CASSLVRNTGELFF

D gene: TRBD2
V gene: TRBV20-1
CDR3 length: 15
clone size: few
J gene: TRBJ2-1
CDR3 DNA: TGCAGTGCCCCGACTAGCGGGAGCTCCTACAATGAGCAGTTCTTC
CDR3 protein: CSAPTSGSSYNEQFF

D gene: NA
V gene: TRBV10-3
CDR3 length: 15
clone size: NA
J gene: TRBJ2-2
CDR3 DNA: TGTGCCATCAACATCGGGACTCCGAACACCGGGGAGCTGTTTTTT
CDR3 protein: CAINIGTPNTGELFF

D gene: TRBD1
V gene: TRBV28
CDR3 length: 14
clone size: NA
J gene: TRBJ1-2
CDR3 DNA: TGTGCCAGCAGTTTATGGGGACAGGTTTTTGGCTACACCTTC
CDR3 protein: CASSLWGQVFGYTF

D gene: NA
V gene: TRBV20-1
CDR3 length: 15
clone size: NA
J gene: TRBJ1-2
CDR3 DNA: TGCAGTGCGCCGGGTGCAGGGAGTATAGTCTATGGCTACACCTTC
CDR3 protein: CSAPGAGSIVYGYTF

D gene: NA
V gene: TRBV29-1
CDR3 length: 13
clone size: NA
J gene: TRBJ2-5
CDR3 DNA: TGCAGCGTTGATAGCGACCAGGGCGGGACCCAGTACTTC
CDR3 protein: CSVDSDQGGTQYF

D gene: TRBD2
V gene: TRBV27
CDR3 length: 19
clone size: few
J gene: TRBJ2-2
CDR3 DNA: TGTGCCAGCAGTACTACCGGGACTAGCGGGGGGGCCGCCACCGGGGAGCTGTTTTTT
CDR3 protein: CASSTTGTSGGAATGELFF

D gene: TRBD2
V gene: TRBV20-1
CDR3 length: 14
clone size: many
J gene: TRBJ2-3
CDR3 DNA: TGCAGTGCTACACCGGGACTAGCCACAGATACGCAGTATTTT
CDR3 protein: CSATPGLATDTQYF

D gene: NA
V gene: TRBV6-5
CDR3 length: 15
clone size: many
J gene: TRBJ2-1
CDR3 DNA: TGTGCCAGCAGTTACTCTCGGGGCCTCTACAATGAGCAGTTCTTC
CDR3 protein: CASSYSRGLYNEQFF

D gene: NA
V gene: TRBV4-2
CDR3 length: 16
clone size: few
J gene: TRBJ2-5
CDR3 DNA: TGTGCCAGCAGCCAAGATAAAGCGATGGAGCTGGAGACCCAGTACTTC
CDR3 protein: CASSQDKAMELETQYF

D gene: NA
V gene: TRBV5-1
CDR3 length: 12
clone size: NA
J gene: TRBJ2-5
CDR3 DNA: TGCGCCAGCAGCCAGGAGGAGCAGACCCAGTACTTC
CDR3 protein: CASSQEEQTQYF

D gene: NA
V gene: TRBV29-1
CDR3 length: 15
clone size: many
J gene: TRBJ2-1
CDR3 DNA: TGCAGCGTTGCCATGCGACAGAGCTCCTACAATGAGCAGTTCTTC
CDR3 protein: CSVAMRQSSYNEQFF

D gene: NA
V gene: TRBV13
CDR3 length: 16
clone size: many
J gene: TRBJ1-6
CDR3 DNA: TGTGCCAGCAGCCCTACAGGGAGCTCCTATAATTCACCCCTCCACTTT
CDR3 protein: CASSPTGSSYNSPLHF

D gene: NA
V gene: TRBV7-9
CDR3 length: 14
clone size: many
J gene: TRBJ1-1
CDR3 DNA: TGTGCCAGCAGCCCGGCCCAGGGAGGGACTGAAGCTTTCTTT
CDR3 protein: CASSPAQGGTEAFF

D gene: TRBD2
V gene: TRBV20-1
CDR3 length: 14
clone size: NA
J gene: TRBJ2-7
CDR3 DNA: TGCAGTGCTAGTTTTAGCGGGAGTAGGTACGAGCAGTACTTC
CDR3 protein: CSASFSGSRYEQYF

D gene: TRBD2
V gene: TRBV29-1
CDR3 length: 15
clone size: NA
J gene: TRBJ2-7
CDR3 DNA: TGCAGCGTTGCCGGAGGACTAGCGGGAGTGTACGAGCAGTACTTC
CDR3 protein: CSVAGGLAGVYEQYF